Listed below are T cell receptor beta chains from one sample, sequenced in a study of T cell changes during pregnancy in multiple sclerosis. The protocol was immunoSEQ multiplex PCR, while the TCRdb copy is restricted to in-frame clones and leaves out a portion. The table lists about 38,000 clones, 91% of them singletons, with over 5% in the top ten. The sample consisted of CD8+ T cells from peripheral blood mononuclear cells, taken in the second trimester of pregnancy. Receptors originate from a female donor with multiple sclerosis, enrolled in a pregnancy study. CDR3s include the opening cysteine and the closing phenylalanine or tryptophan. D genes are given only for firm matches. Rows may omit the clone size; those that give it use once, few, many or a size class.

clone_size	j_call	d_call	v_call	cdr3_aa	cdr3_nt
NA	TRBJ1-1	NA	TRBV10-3	CAISEGSVMGGFDTEAFF	TGTGCCATCAGTGAAGGTAGCGTAATGGGGGGGTTTGACACTGAAGCTTTCTTT
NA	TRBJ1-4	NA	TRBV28	CASSSLRAYNEKLFF	TGTGCCAGCAGTTCCCTCAGGGCCTATAATGAAAAACTGTTTTTT
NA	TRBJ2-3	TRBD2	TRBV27	CASSPLMGDWREGVADTQYF	TGTGCCAGCAGTCCCTTAATGGGGGACTGGCGGGAGGGGGTAGCAGATACGCAGTATTTT
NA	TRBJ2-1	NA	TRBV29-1	CSVDGGRYNEQFF	TGCAGCGTTGATGGCGGGCGTTACAATGAGCAGTTCTTC
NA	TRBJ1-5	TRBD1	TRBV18	CATWTGEWYQPQHF	TGTGCCACCTGGACAGGAGAGTGGTATCAGCCCCAGCATTTT
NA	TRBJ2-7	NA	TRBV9	CASSVGAVDYEQYF	TGTGCCAGCAGCGTAGGAGCTGTAGACTACGAGCAGTACTTC
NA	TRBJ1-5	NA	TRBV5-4	CASSSQGLGNQPQHF	TGTGCCAGCAGCTCACAGGGTCTTGGCAATCAGCCCCAGCATTTT
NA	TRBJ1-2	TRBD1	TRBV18	CASSRQGRALNYGYTF	TGTGCCAGCTCACGACAGGGACGGGCCCTGAACTATGGCTACACCTTC
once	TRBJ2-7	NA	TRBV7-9	CASSSLRARGEYEQYF	TGTGCCAGCAGCTCCCTTAGGGCCAGGGGAGAATACGAGCAGTACTTC
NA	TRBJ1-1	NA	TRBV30	CAYESMNTEAFF	TGTGCCTACGAGTCCATGAACACTGAAGCTTTCTTT
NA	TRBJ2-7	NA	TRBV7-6	CASSLLRGSDEQYF	TGTGCCAGCAGCTTATTACGGGGGAGCGACGAGCAGTACTTC
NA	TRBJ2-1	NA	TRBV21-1	CASERGQPGDEQFF	TGTGCCAGCGAGAGAGGACAGCCTGGCGATGAGCAGTTCTTC
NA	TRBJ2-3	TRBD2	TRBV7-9	CASSLTSGRAQDTQYF	TGTGCCAGCAGCTTAACTAGCGGGAGGGCTCAAGATACGCAGTATTTT
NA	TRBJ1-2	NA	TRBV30	CAWSVHNNPYGYTF	TGTGCCTGGAGTGTACATAATAACCCCTATGGCTACACCTTC
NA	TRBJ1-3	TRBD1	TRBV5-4	CASSWDRVPSGNTIYF	TGTGCCAGCAGCTGGGACAGGGTACCCTCTGGAAACACCATATATTTT
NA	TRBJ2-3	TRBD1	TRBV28	CASSPRTGGRDTQYF	TGTGCCAGCAGCCCCAGGACAGGGGGCAGGGATACGCAGTATTTT
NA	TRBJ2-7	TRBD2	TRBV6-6	CASSYFLAGEQYF	TGTGCCAGCAGTTACTTCCTAGCGGGGGAGCAGTACTTC
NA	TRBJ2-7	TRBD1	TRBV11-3	CASSLGTGPREQYF	TGTGCCAGCAGCTTGGGGACAGGGCCGCGAGAGCAGTACTTC
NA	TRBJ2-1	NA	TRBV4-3	CASSISLRDHSYNEQFF	TGCGCCAGCAGCATATCATTACGGGATCACTCCTACAATGAGCAGTTCTTC
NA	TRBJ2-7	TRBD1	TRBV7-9	CASRPGGTGIYEQYF	TGTGCCAGCAGACCTGGGGGGACAGGGATCTACGAGCAGTACTTC
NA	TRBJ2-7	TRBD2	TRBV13	CASSLGLAGSYEQYF	TGTGCCAGCAGCTTAGGACTAGCGGGCTCCTACGAGCAGTACTTC
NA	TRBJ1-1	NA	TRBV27	CASSLRQGITEAFF	TGTGCCAGCAGTTTACGGCAGGGTATCACTGAAGCTTTCTTT
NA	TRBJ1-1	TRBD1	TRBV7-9	CASSFTRGDSPNTEAFF	TGTGCCAGCAGCTTCACTAGGGGGGACAGTCCGAACACTGAAGCTTTCTTT
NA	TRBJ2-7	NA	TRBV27	CASSFAGEGSYEQYF	TGTGCCAGCAGTTTCGCCGGGGAAGGCTCCTACGAGCAGTACTTC
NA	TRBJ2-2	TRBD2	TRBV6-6	CASSYEREGNTGELFF	TGTGCCAGCAGTTACGAACGGGAGGGGAACACCGGGGAGCTGTTTTTT
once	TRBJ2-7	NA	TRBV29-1	CSVESRDYEQYF	TGCAGCGTTGAGAGCAGGGACTACGAGCAGTACTTC
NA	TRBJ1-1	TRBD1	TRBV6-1	CASSDSLRGRGQVAFF	TGTGCCAGCAGTGATTCCTTGAGGGGGCGCGGTCAGGTTGCTTTCTTT
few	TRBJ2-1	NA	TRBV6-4	CASSDSGGGPYNEQFF	TGTGCCAGCAGTGACTCCGGGGGAGGCCCCTACAATGAGCAGTTCTTC
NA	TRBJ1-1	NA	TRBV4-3	CASSSDSLNTEAFF	TGCGCCAGCAGCTCAGACAGCTTGAACACTGAAGCTTTCTTT
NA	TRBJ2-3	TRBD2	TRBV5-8	CASSLGLAGTDTQYF	TGTGCCAGCAGCTTGGGACTAGCGGGAACGGATACGCAGTATTTT
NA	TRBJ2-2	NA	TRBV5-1	CASSLVFTELVPPGELFF	TGCGCCAGCAGCTTGGTATTTACAGAACTTGTTCCGCCCGGGGAGCTGTTTTTT
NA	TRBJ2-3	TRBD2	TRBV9	CASSPGGSTDTQYF	TGTGCCAGCAGCCCGGGGGGTTCCACAGATACGCAGTATTTT
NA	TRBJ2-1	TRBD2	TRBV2	CAIPGLADYNEQFF	TGTGCCATCCCGGGACTAGCGGATTACAATGAGCAGTTCTTC
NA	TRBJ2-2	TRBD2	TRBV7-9	CASSRGLAGSEDTGELFF	TGTGCCAGCAGCCGGGGACTAGCGGGCTCCGAGGACACCGGGGAGCTGTTTTTT
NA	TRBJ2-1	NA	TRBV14	CASSPHRASYNEQFF	TGTGCCAGCAGCCCCCACAGGGCGTCCTACAATGAGCAGTTCTTC
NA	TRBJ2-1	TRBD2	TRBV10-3	CAISESNWPTSGSYNEQFF	TGTGCCATCAGTGAGTCTAACTGGCCGACTAGCGGGTCCTACAATGAGCAGTTCTTC
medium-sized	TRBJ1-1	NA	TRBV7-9	CASSLMRGDKREAFF	TGTGCCAGCAGCCTCATGCGGGGGGACAAAAGAGAAGCTTTCTTT
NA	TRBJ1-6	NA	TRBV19	CASTPGGSPLHF	TGTGCCAGTACCCCGGGGGGTTCACCCCTCCACTTT
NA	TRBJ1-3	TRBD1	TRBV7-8	CASSLGQGAGNTIYF	TGTGCCAGCAGCTTAGGACAGGGAGCTGGAAACACCATATATTTT
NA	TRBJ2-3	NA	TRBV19	CASSLTDTQYF	TGTGCCAGTAGCCTCACAGATACGCAGTATTTT
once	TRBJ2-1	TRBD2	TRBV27	CASSLSIGGGAYNEQFF	TGTGCCAGCAGTTTATCGATAGGCGGGGGGGCATACAATGAGCAGTTCTTC
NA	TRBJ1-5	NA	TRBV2	CASSDGYRSLGGNQPQHF	TGTGCCAGCAGTGACGGGTATAGAAGCCTTGGTGGCAATCAGCCCCAGCATTTT
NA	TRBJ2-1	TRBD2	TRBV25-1	CASSATTGTSGYNEQFF	TGTGCCAGCAGTGCCACAACCGGGACTAGCGGATACAATGAGCAGTTCTTC
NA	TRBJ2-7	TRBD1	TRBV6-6	CASRQGQGSNEQYF	TGTGCCAGCCGCCAAGGACAGGGGTCCAACGAGCAGTACTTC
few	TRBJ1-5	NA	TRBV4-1	CASSQGGPFEPQHF	TGCGCCAGCAGCCAAGGTGGGCCGTTTGAGCCCCAGCATTTT
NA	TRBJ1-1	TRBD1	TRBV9	CASSVVGQGVTEAFF	TGTGCCAGCAGCGTAGTAGGACAGGGGGTCACTGAAGCTTTCTTT
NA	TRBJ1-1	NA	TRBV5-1	CASSLALGNTEAFF	TGCGCCAGCAGCTTGGCCCTAGGGAACACTGAAGCTTTCTTT
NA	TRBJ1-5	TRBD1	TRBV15	CATSRTGGSNQPQHF	TGTGCCACCAGTCGGACAGGGGGCAGCAATCAGCCCCAGCATTTT
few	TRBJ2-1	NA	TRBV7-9	CASTLERDEQFF	TGTGCCAGCACCCTCGAACGGGATGAGCAGTTCTTC
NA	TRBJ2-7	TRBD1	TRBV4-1	CASSQEAGGQYEQYF	TGCGCCAGCAGCCAAGAGGCAGGGGGCCAGTACGAGCAGTACTTC
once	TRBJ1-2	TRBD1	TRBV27	CASSGGDRGLYGYTF	TGTGCCAGCAGTGGGGGGGACAGGGGACTTTATGGCTACACCTTC
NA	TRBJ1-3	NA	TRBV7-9	CASIPGDSGNTIYF	TGTGCCAGCATCCCCGGGGATTCTGGAAACACCATATATTTT
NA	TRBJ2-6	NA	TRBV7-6	CASSLEAGTGANVLTF	TGTGCCAGCAGCTTAGAAGCAGGGACTGGGGCCAACGTCCTGACTTTC
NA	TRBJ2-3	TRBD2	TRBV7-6	CASSLGLAGPHTQYF	TGTGCCAGCAGCTTGGGACTAGCGGGGCCCCATACGCAGTATTTT
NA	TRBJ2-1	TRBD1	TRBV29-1	CSVDRDRGERRYNEQFF	TGCAGCGTTGATAGGGACAGGGGGGAACGACGGTACAATGAGCAGTTCTTC
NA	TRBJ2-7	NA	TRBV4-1	CASSQESAYEQYF	TGCGCCAGCAGCCAAGAGTCCGCCTACGAGCAGTACTTC
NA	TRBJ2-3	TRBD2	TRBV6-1	CASSDPAGWDSDTQYF	TGTGCCAGCAGTGATCCAGCGGGATGGGACTCAGATACGCAGTATTTT
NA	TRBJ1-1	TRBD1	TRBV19	CASSRTGENTEAFF	TGTGCCAGTAGTAGGACAGGGGAGAACACTGAAGCTTTCTTT
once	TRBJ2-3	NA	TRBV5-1	CASSQGRYSTDTQYF	TGCGCCAGCAGCCAGGGAAGATATAGCACAGATACGCAGTATTTT
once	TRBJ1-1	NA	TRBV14	CASSPEGITEAFF	TGTGCCAGCAGCCCGGAGGGGATCACTGAAGCTTTCTTT